This T cell receptor beta chain was observed in a study of cytomegalovirus exposure and HLA in healthy donors. Study outcomes and limitations: A missense variant in DCLRE1C was later tied to TCR beta V- and J-gene trimming.

Points on this clone: Antigen: not known.

The CDR3 has 17 amino acids. V was clipped by 0 bases and J by 4 bases, with 17 bases between them. The germline gives CDR1 SGDLS, CDR2 YYNGEE. PCR employed 60 Vbeta and 13 Jbeta primers. Libraries were prepared by immunoSEQ multiplex PCR; TCRdb keeps only in-frame clonotypes and omits some of them. The sample lists 200,000 to 250,000 clones, 70% occurring once. The J gene is TRBJ1-3, the V gene TRBV9; no firm D call. The sample was PBMCs. The sequence came from a man in his forties or fifties in good health and CMV-seropositive. This CDR3 is CASSVGVAGSLGNTIYF. CDR3 DNA: TGTGCCAGCAGCGTAGGGGTCGCGGGGAGTCTCGGAAACACCATATATTTT.